The 14 T cell receptor beta chains below come from one sample, sequenced in a study of shared T cell receptors in the human thymus. Produced via immunoSEQ multiplex PCR; TCRdb's table is partial and in-frame only. The repertoire consists of hundreds of thousands of clones, with roughly 90% occurring once and the leading ten covering 0.0095% to 0.011%. A further study also used this sample, focusing on human thymus T cells.

Specimen: thymocytes. Receptors were obtained from a boy in the first two years of life with a congenital heart defect.

The J gene is TRBJ2-7, the V gene TRBV28; no reliable D call. Germline CDR1 reads MDHEN; CDR2 reads SYDVKM. The V and J ends lost 3 bases and 7 bases respectively, with 19 bases between them. The CDR3 extends over 15 amino acids. This chain's CDR3 is CASSFRMAEQEEQYF. In nucleotides, the CDR3 is TGTGCCAGCAGTTTCCGGATGGCGGAACAAGAAGAGCAGTACTTC.

The chain has TRBV18 and TRBJ2-2, with 8 bases fitting TRBD2. J was trimmed by 6 bases and V by 0 bases; bases with no gene match: 9. This CDR3 region has 17 residues. Germline CDR1 KGHSH, CDR2 LQKENI. CDR3 residues: CASSPPNLSGGAGELFF. The CDR3 DNA reads TGTGCCAGCTCACCACCGAACTTGTCGGGAGGGGCCGGGGAGCTGTTTTTT.

The chain carries TRBV10-3 and TRBJ2-5, with 10 bases lining up with TRBD2. V gave up 0 bases and J gave up 5 bases; unmatched junction bases: 6. The germline V gene encodes CDR1 ENHRY and CDR2 SYGVKD. This CDR3 is built from 16 residues. The CDR3 sequence is CAISESEREGRETQYF. CDR3 nucleotides: TGTGCCATCAGTGAGTCGGAGCGGGAGGGTCGTGAGACCCAGTACTTC.

CDR3 loop: CASSIPTGDNEQFF. The DNA of the CDR3 is TGTGCCAGTAGTATCCCGACAGGGGACAATGAGCAGTTCTTC. This chain connects TRBV19 to TRBJ2-1; 8 nucleotides match TRBD1. Germline V gene data show CDR1 as LNHDA and CDR2 as SQIVND (reference sequence). This CDR3 is 14 amino acids long. With V trimmed by 3 bases and J by 5 bases, 3 bases remained unmatched.

V and J are TRBV30 and TRBJ2-2; 7 bases are shared with TRBD1. The CDR3 runs 14 residues. Germline V gene sequence: CDR1 GTSNPN, CDR2 SVGIG (reference sequence). The V segment lost 6 bases and the J segment 6 bases; nucleotides outside the gene matches: 10. This CDR3 is CACPGQRNPGELFF. The CDR3 bases are TGTGCCTGCCCGGGACAGAGAAACCCCGGGGAGCTGTTTTTT.

The rearrangement links TRBV30 to TRBJ2-7; the match to TRBD2 covers 9 bases. The J segment lost 6 bases and the V segment lost 2 bases, leaving 5 bases of the junction unmatched. Germline loops: CDR1 GTSNPN, CDR2 SVGIG (reference sequence). CDR3 size: 13 residues. The CDR3 coding sequence is TGTGCCTGGAGTCGTAGCGGGAGCGGCGAGCAGTACTTC. Encoded protein: CAWSRSGSGEQYF.

The V call is TRBV9, the J call TRBJ2-2; 10 bases align to TRBD2. The trim removed 4 bases at V and 0 bases at J, leaving 15 bases unmatched. This CDR3 comprises 20 residues. The V gene's germline CDR1 is SGDLS and CDR2 YYNGEE. CDR3 in amino acids: CASSPNDPLLAGTNTGELFF. The CDR3 DNA sequence: TGTGCCAGCAGCCCGAACGACCCCCTACTAGCGGGGACGAACACCGGGGAGCTGTTTTTT.

The V and J genes are TRBV15 and TRBJ2-1; 8 bases match TRBD2. Per germline, CDR1 LNHNV and CDR2 YYDKDF (reference sequence). The junction had 6 bases not matched to a gene; V was cut back by 2 bases and J by 0 bases. CDR3 length: 17 amino acids. The chain's CDR3 is CATSRLTSASSYNEQFF. The CDR3 coding sequence is TGTGCCACCAGCAGATTGACTAGCGCCAGCTCCTACAATGAGCAGTTCTTC.

This chain links TRBV30 with TRBJ2-2; 7 bases agree with TRBD2. CDR1 is GTSNPN and CDR2 is SVGIG in the germline V gene (reference sequence). Trimming took 2 bases from V and 3 from J; bases not matched to a gene: 6. The CDR3 runs to 15 residues. CDR3 region: CAWSRTRADTGELFF. For the CDR3, the DNA is TGTGCCTGGAGTAGGACTAGAGCAGACACCGGGGAGCTGTTTTTT.

The gene calls are TRBV14 and TRBJ2-7, with D unresolved. CDR3 length: 15 amino acids. The germline V and J ends were trimmed by 4 bases and 3 bases, with 16 bases remaining between them. Germline assignment: CDR1 SGHDN and CDR2 FVKESK. CDR3 sequence (DNA): TGTGCCAGCAGCCTCCTCTCCGCCGTCAGCTACGAGCAGTACTTC. The encoded protein is CASSLLSAVSYEQYF.

The chain couples TRBV11-2 to TRBJ2-7, with 7 bases aligning to TRBD1. The germline V gene encodes CDR1 SGHAT and CDR2 FQNNGV. V dropped 4 bases and J dropped 1; count of bases not matched to a gene: 4. This CDR3 comprises 14 residues. The CDR3 loop is CASSSRDSSYEQYF. For the CDR3, the DNA is TGTGCCAGCAGCTCCCGGGACAGTTCCTACGAGCAGTACTTC.

A note on this clone: Mismatch with germline at one junction end may stem from a read error. The V and J genes are TRBV6-1 and TRBJ1-1; TRBD1 matches at 7 bases. CDR3 length equals 13 residues. CDR1 and CDR2 from the germline V gene are MNHNS and SASEGT. CDR3 bases: TGTGCCAGCAGTGAAGCGCCAAAAGAGCAGGGGGTCTTT. This gives the protein CASSEAPKEQGVF.

The chain is built from TRBV27 and TRBJ2-1, with TRBD2 matching over 15 bases. From germline, CDR1 is MNHEY and CDR2 SMNVEV (reference sequence). J was trimmed by 0 bases and V by 2 bases; bases with no gene match: 8. The CDR3 has 20 residues. The CDR3 reads CASSLNGTSGRRPSYNEQFF. In nucleotides, the CDR3 is TGTGCCAGCAGTTTAAATGGGACTAGCGGGAGGAGGCCCTCCTACAATGAGCAGTTCTTC.

V gene TRBV27 combines with J gene TRBJ2-7, with TRBD1 identical over 8 bases. The CDR3 has 15 amino acids. In germline, CDR1 is MNHEY, CDR2 SMNVEV (reference sequence). With 6 bases clipped from V and 4 bases from J, the junction kept 11 bases outside the gene matches. The CDR3 protein is CASRAGGKRGYEQYF. The CDR3 nucleotides read TGTGCCAGCAGGGCAGGGGGCAAAAGAGGATACGAGCAGTACTTC.